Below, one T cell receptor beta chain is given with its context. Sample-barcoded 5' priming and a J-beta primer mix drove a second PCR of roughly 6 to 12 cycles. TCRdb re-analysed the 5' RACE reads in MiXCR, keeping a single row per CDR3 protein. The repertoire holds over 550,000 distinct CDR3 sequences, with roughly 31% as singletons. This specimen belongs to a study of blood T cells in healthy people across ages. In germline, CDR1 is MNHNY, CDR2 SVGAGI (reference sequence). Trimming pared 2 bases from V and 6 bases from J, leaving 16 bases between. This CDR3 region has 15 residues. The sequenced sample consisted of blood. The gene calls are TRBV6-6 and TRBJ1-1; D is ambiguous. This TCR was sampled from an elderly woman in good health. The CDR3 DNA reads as TGTGCCAGCAGTTACAGGGATCCTTACCGCGCTGAAGCTTTCTTT. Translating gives CASSYRDPYRAEAFF.